Sequencing of this T cell receptor (beta chain) was carried out in a study of blood T cell repertoires in COVID-19. Study summary: The analysed material was cDNA or gDNA that came from T cells, B-cell-depleted T cells, or PBMCs.

The V segment lost 1 base and the J segment 3 bases; nucleotides outside the gene matches: 3. The germline V gene has CDR1 LGHNA and CDR2 YSLEER. This CDR3 has 14 residues. Assay used: immunoSEQ multiplex PCR; TCRdb lists only in-frame clones, some missing. This sample carries tens of thousands of clones, 70% to 90% of them seen once, and the ten largest clones take 4% to 5.5%. Source material: peripheral blood. The chain combines TRBV4-3 with TRBJ2-7; 7 nucleotides align to TRBD2. This TCR was sampled from a woman over 75 with acute or convalescent COVID-19. The DNA of the CDR3 is TGCGCCAGCAGCCAAGGGGGGGGGAGCTACGAGCAGTACTTC. Protein product: CASSQGGGSYEQYF.